The 28 T cell receptor beta chains below were found in one sample sequenced in a study of beta chain features in type 1 diabetes (dated by TCRdb to 2017 to 2018). What these receptors recognize is not known. Study-wide conclusions, independent of this receptor: In all four CD4+ subsets, TCRB CDR3 length was moderately but significantly shorter in type 1 diabetes patients.

Library preparation was by the immunoSEQ multiplex PCR assay. The High Capacity cDNA Reverse Transcription Kit was used to reverse transcribe all of the isolated RNA, meaning that expressed TCRB transcripts were what got sequenced. The table comes from immuneACCESS by way of TCRdb, which keeps in-frame sequences with V and J called. Part of the clones is missing from these tables; in studies checked, under half for an unresolved V gene and the rest for unknown reasons. The sample table lists some 660,000 clones, about 14% of them with a count of one. The biggest ten clones account for 0.035% to 0.04% of the sample. The sample comprised naive CD4+ T cells from blood. This specimen's cell subset or site label, per the study, means: true naive CD4+ T cells. The receptors shown here come from a man younger than 35 with type 1 diabetes.

The J gene is TRBJ2-3, the V gene TRBV7-9; no definite D call. V was pared by 5 bases and J by 5 bases, with 14 bases between. Germline V gene lookup returns CDR1 SEHNR and CDR2 FQNEAQ (reference sequence). This CDR3 has 14 amino acids. CDR3 DNA: TGTGCCAGCAGCCTAGGACCTTTCGGAGATACGCAGTATTTT. Translated, it gives CASSLGPFGDTQYF.

This clone turned up a few times. The chain employs TRBV7-9 and TRBJ2-1; D is possibly TRBD2 (6 bases). V lost 3 bases, J lost 0 bases, and 12 bases lay in between. Germline V gene data show CDR1 as SEHNR and CDR2 as FQNEAQ (reference sequence). The CDR3 runs 16 residues. In DNA, the CDR3 is TGTGCCAGCAGCTTGGAGCGGGCCAGCTCCTACAATGAGCAGTTCTTC. Translating it yields CASSLERASSYNEQFF.

This clone has just a few counts. The rearrangement links TRBV5-1 to TRBJ2-7, with D perhaps matching TRBD2 (6 bases). V lost 3 bases and J 5 bases, leaving 18 bases between the germline ends. The CDR3 extends over 15 amino acids. CDR1 and CDR2 (germline): SGHRS, YFSETQ. CDR3 sequence (DNA): TGCGCCAGCAGCTCGTTCACCGGGACTCCCCACGAGCAGTACTTC. Residues: CASSSFTGTPHEQYF. Together with reference TRBV5-1 and TRBJ2-7, the CDR3 gives the full variable domain: KAGVTQTPRYLIKTRGQQVTLSCSPISGHRSVSWYQQTPGQGLQFLFEYFSETQRNKGNFPGRFSGRQFSNSRSEMNVSTLELGDSALYLCASSSFTGTPHEQYFGPGTRLTVT.

A few counts support this clone. V and J are TRBV2 and TRBJ1-6; D is undetermined. The CDR3 has 13 amino acids. Per germline, CDR1 SNHLY and CDR2 FYNNEI. Trimming cost V 0 bases and J 9 bases, with 6 bases left between them. The CDR3 region is CASSEALFSPLHF. The CDR3 region has the DNA TGTGCCAGCAGTGAAGCGCTTTTTTCACCCCTCCACTTT. Variable domain in full (rest from reference TRBV2 and TRBJ1-6): EPEVTQTPSHQVTQMGQEVILRCVPISNHLYFYWYRQILGQKVEFLVSFYNNEISEKSEIFDDQFSVERPDGSNFTLKIRSTKLEDSAMYFCASSEALFSPLHFGNGTRLTVT.

This rearrangement joins TRBV5-4 to TRBJ1-2; 7 bases fit TRBD1. Per the germline V gene, CDR1 is SGHNT and CDR2 is YYREEE (reference sequence). The ends lost 4 bases at V and 7 bases at J; junction bases unmatched: 7. The CDR3 has 13 residues. For the CDR3, the DNA is TGTGCCAGCAGCCCGACAGGGTCGGCTGGCTACACCTTC. Protein product: CASSPTGSAGYTF.

This chain connects TRBV30 to TRBJ1-2; maybe TRBD1 (6 bases). The V gene lost 2 bases and the J gene lost 7 bases, with 14 bases spanning the gap. The CDR3 covers 13 residues. Germline CDR1 reads GTSNPN; CDR2 reads SVGIG (reference sequence). CDR3 protein: CAWSRGENGGYTF. Written as DNA, the CDR3 is TGTGCCTGGAGTAGGGGGGAGAATGGTGGCTACACCTTC.

This clone turned up a few times. DNA of the CDR3: TGTGCCAGCAGCCAAGGACAGGGGGCGTTCCGTTCACCCCTCCACTTT. Its protein product is CASSQGQGAFRSPLHF. This chain links TRBV14 with TRBJ1-6, with 10 bases identical to TRBD1. V lost 1 base and J lost 9; bases outside the gene matches: 6. This CDR3 spans 16 amino acids. Germline V gene lookup returns CDR1 SGHDN and CDR2 FVKESK.

A few counts support this clone. The V gene is TRBV14, the J gene TRBJ2-1; no clear D. The CDR3 has 15 amino acids. CDR1 is SGHDN and CDR2 is FVKESK in the germline V gene. V was shortened by 1 base and J by 4 bases, with 11 bases between the two germline ends. Here the CDR3 DNA reads TGTGCCAGCAGCCAAGTTGGCGGCCAATACAATGAGCAGTTCTTC. Amino acid sequence: CASSQVGGQYNEQFF.

The chain combines TRBV30 with TRBJ2-7; D is ambiguous. CDR1 is GTSNPN, CDR2 SVGIG, per germline (reference sequence). The CDR3 contains 11 residues. V lost 2 bases and J 7 bases, leaving 9 bases between the germline ends. CDR3 protein: CAWSSPGEQYF. The CDR3 DNA follows: TGTGCCTGGAGTTCTCCTGGGGAGCAGTACTTC.

CDR3 protein: CASSARTSSYNEQFF. The CDR3 nucleotides are TGCGCCAGCTCTGCAAGGACTAGCTCCTACAATGAGCAGTTCTTC. The rearrangement joins TRBV5-1 to TRBJ2-1; 7 bases align to TRBD2. Trimming at V came to 7 bases and at J to 0 bases, leaving 7 bases not matched to a gene. The CDR3 runs 15 residues. The germline CDR1 and CDR2 sequences are SGHRS and YFSETQ.

V gene TRBV4-2 combines with J gene TRBJ1-3, with D unclear. V lost 0 bases and J 3 bases, leaving 12 bases between the germline ends. The CDR3 sequence is 16 residues long. CDR1 and CDR2 (germline): LGHNA, YNFKEQ. The CDR3 sequence is CASSQDRGSSGNTIYF. For the CDR3, the DNA is TGTGCCAGCAGCCAAGATAGAGGAAGTAGTGGAAACACCATATATTTT.

There are a few counts of this clone. The chain employs TRBV6-1 and TRBJ2-5; no clear D gene. This CDR3 has 14 residues. Trimming took 7 bases from V and 5 from J, leaving 17 bases between them. Per the germline V gene, CDR1 is MNHNS and CDR2 is SASEGT. This CDR3 reads CASNQGRRMETQYF. The CDR3 DNA reads as TGTGCCAGCAACCAAGGACGACGAATGGAGACCCAGTACTTC.

This clone was detected only a few times. This chain uses TRBV5-1 with TRBJ2-1; possibly TRBD2 for D (5 bases). Between the trimmed V and J ends, which lost 4 bases and 8 bases, there was a span of 19 bases. Germline V gives CDR1 SGHRS, CDR2 YFSETQ. The CDR3 runs 15 residues. This CDR3 is CASSQPDGLGDEQFF. Written as DNA, the CDR3 is TGCGCCAGCAGCCAACCTGACGGTCTCGGGGATGAGCAGTTCTTC.

The CDR3 DNA reads as TGTGCCAGCACCCTATTTGGGGACCGGCGGTATGGCTACACCTTC. This encodes CASTLFGDRRYGYTF. The chain combines TRBV6-5 with TRBJ1-2, with a possible D match to TRBD1 (5 bases). V was pared by 7 bases and J by 5 bases, with 20 bases between. This CDR3 contains 15 residues. CDR1 is MNHEY and CDR2 is SVGAGI in the germline V gene.

The rearrangement uses TRBV28 and TRBJ1-5, with 8 positions matching TRBD1. V shed 3 bases and J 3 bases; nucleotides not matched to a gene: 7. The CDR3 covers 16 residues. CDR1 and CDR2 (germline): MDHEN, SYDVKM. CDR3 nucleotide sequence: TGTGCCAGCAGTTTGACAGGGGCAACTTCCAATCAGCCCCAGCATTTT. Amino acids: CASSLTGATSNQPQHF.

The rearrangement uses TRBV5-1 and TRBJ1-1; tentatively, D is TRBD1 (5 bases). CDR1 is SGHRS and CDR2 is YFSETQ in the germline V gene. The CDR3 contains 13 residues. Trimming removed 7 bases at V and 0 bases at J, with 10 bases between. For the CDR3, the DNA is TGCGCCAGCCGGGACTCCGTGAACACTGAAGCTTTCTTT. The encoded protein is CASRDSVNTEAFF.

In this sample, this clone turned up a few times. The V and J genes are TRBV7-2 and TRBJ2-3; perhaps TRBD2 as D (5 bases). The CDR3 consists of 13 residues. The germline gives CDR1 SGHTA, CDR2 FQGNSA. V gave up 3 bases and J gave up 6 bases, with 10 bases separating them. CDR3 nucleotides: TGTGCCAGCAGCTTTTCTTGGACTGATACGCAGTATTTT. Amino acid sequence: CASSFSWTDTQYF.

The chain couples TRBV5-6 to TRBJ1-5, with a tentative D call TRBD1 (5 bases). CDR1 and CDR2 (germline): SGHDT, YYEEEE. V was trimmed by 1 base and J by 2 bases, leaving 10 bases between them. The CDR3 is made up of 15 amino acids. The DNA for the CDR3 is TGTGCCAGCAGCTTGTGGGGCGGCGGCAATCAGCCCCAGCATTTT. Translation: CASSLWGGGNQPQHF.

This chain links TRBV7-9 with TRBJ2-3; TRBD1 or TRBD2 may be the D gene (6 bases each). Germline V gene lookup returns CDR1 SEHNR and CDR2 FQNEAQ (reference sequence). The CDR3 has 12 residues. This chain's CDR3 is CAEGEGTDTQYF. The DNA for the CDR3 is TGTGCGGAGGGGGAAGGAACAGATACGCAGTATTTT.

The chain carries TRBV6-5 and TRBJ1-1, with no clear D. With 8 bases removed from V and 3 bases from J, the gap between germline ends came to 10 bases. The length of the CDR3 is 12 residues. Per germline, CDR1 MNHEY and CDR2 SVGAGI. In DNA form, the CDR3 reads TGTGCCAGCGGGAGGCAGGACACTGAAGCTTTCTTT. Its protein product is CASGRQDTEAFF.

This chain links TRBV9 with TRBJ2-7, with D perhaps TRBD1 (6 bases). Trimming took 0 bases from V and 7 from J, leaving 17 bases between them. Germline V CDR1 and CDR2: SGDLS, YYNGEE. There are 15 residues in the CDR3. The CDR3 region is CASSVGQDSRGEQYF. DNA for the CDR3: TGTGCCAGCAGCGTAGGACAGGATTCCCGAGGGGAGCAGTACTTC.

Details on this clone: This specimen includes other DNA sequences encoding the same CDR3. The rearrangement joins TRBV28 to TRBJ2-2; weak D call: TRBD1 (5 bases). The germline CDR1 and CDR2 sequences are MDHEN and SYDVKM. This CDR3 comprises 14 residues. V was trimmed by 6 bases and J by 3 bases, leaving 11 bases between them. CDR3 DNA: TGTGCCAGCAGGCCAGGGCAGGACACCGGGGAGCTGTTTTTT. Protein product: CASRPGQDTGELFF.

J is TRBJ2-2 and V is TRBV7-2; 11 nucleotides line up with TRBD2. Per germline, CDR1 SGHTA and CDR2 FQGNSA. V lost 4 bases to trimming and J lost 1 base; unmatched junction nucleotides: 2. CDR3 length: 16 amino acids. The CDR3 nucleotides are TGTGCCAGCAGCTCCGGGACTAGCGGGAACACCGGGGAGCTGTTTTTT. It specifies CASSSGTSGNTGELFF.

This clone was picked up a small number of times. The rearrangement links TRBV19 to TRBJ1-1, with D possibly being TRBD1 (6 bases). Germline V gene lookup returns CDR1 LNHDA and CDR2 SQIVND (reference sequence). The CDR3 is 12 amino acids. Trimming removed 3 bases from V and 6 bases from J, with 8 bases in between. CDR3 residues: CASSINRAEAFF. The CDR3 DNA is TGTGCCAGTAGTATTAACAGGGCTGAAGCTTTCTTT.

A remark on this clone: The sample has other DNA sequences that encode this CDR3 too. V and J are TRBV29-1 and TRBJ2-5; TRBD2 matches 14 bases. This CDR3 is built from 16 residues. In germline, CDR1 is SQVTM, CDR2 ANQGSEA. Germline trimming cut 6 bases from V and 1 base from J; bases unmatched to any gene: 7. CDR3 amino acids: CSVGTSGRGLQETQYF. CDR3 in DNA: TGCAGCGTGGGGACTAGCGGGAGAGGGCTCCAAGAGACCCAGTACTTC.

This chain joins TRBV19 and TRBJ1-1, with a weak D call TRBD1 (6 bases). Germline CDR1 LNHDA, CDR2 SQIVND (reference sequence). This CDR3 comprises 15 residues. The V and J ends lost 5 bases and 4 bases respectively, with 17 bases between them. CDR3 in DNA: TGTGCCAGTAGTGGGCACAGGGAACACATCACTGAAGCTTTCTTT. It codes for CASSGHREHITEAFF.

The genes are TRBV10-3 and TRBJ2-2, with TRBD1 matching 9 bases. CDR1 and CDR2 (germline): ENHRY, SYGVKD. V was clipped by 5 bases and J by 2 bases; unmatched bases: 3. The CDR3 is 15 amino acids. The CDR3, as DNA: TGTGCCATCAGTCGGACAGGGGACAACACCGGGGAGCTGTTTTTT. Amino acid sequence: CAISRTGDNTGELFF.

The chain recombines TRBV28 with TRBJ1-1; the match to TRBD1 covers 9 bases. Per germline, CDR1 MDHEN and CDR2 SYDVKM. V was clipped by 4 bases and J by 9 bases; unmatched bases: 12. The CDR3 is 15 amino acids. The DNA of the CDR3 is TGTGCCAGCAGTTCCCCGGGACAGGGTCCCCAGAAAGCTTTCTTT. Translating it yields CASSSPGQGPQKAFF. The full variable domain, completed using reference TRBV28 and TRBJ1-1, is DVKVTQSSRYLVKRTGEKVFLECVQDMDHENMFWYRQDPGLGLRLIYFSYDVKMKEKGDIPEGYSVSREKKERFSLILESASTNQTSMYLCASSSPGQGPQKAFFGQGTRLTVV.